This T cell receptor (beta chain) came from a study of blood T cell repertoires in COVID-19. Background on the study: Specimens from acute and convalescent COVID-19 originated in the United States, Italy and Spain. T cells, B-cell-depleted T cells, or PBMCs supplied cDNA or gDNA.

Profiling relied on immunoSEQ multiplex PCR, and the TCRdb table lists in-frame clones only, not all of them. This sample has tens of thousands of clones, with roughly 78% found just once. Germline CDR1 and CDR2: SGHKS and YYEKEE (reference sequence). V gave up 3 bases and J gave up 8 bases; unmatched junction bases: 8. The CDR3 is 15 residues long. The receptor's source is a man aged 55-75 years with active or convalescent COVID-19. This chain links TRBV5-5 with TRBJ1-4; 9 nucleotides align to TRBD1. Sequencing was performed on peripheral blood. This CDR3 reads CASSSPGQGEEKLFF. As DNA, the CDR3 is TGTGCCAGCAGCTCTCCGGGACAGGGAGAGGAAAAACTGTTTTTT.